The 14 T cell receptor beta chains below come from one sample, sequenced in a study of liver allograft versus peripheral blood T cells (dated by TCRdb to 2020 to 2021). Broadly, across the study: The study compared T cell receptor repertoires found within transplanted livers against repertoires in the peripheral blood of liver transplant recipients.

TCRdb records Illumina MiSeq as the sequencer. TCRdb trimmed public reads at Q25 via fastp, called clones via MiXCR and kept in-frame beta chains. CDR3 protein sequences are deduplicated, and each keeps its most common genes and DNA. The sample contains about 12,000 distinct CDR3 sequences, 28% of them found a single time. Together, the top ten hold approximately 2.2% of the sample. These receptors were obtained from a human patient who had a liver transplant. Some T cells present after a transplant may be cells of the graft donor.

This sequence joins TRBV19 and TRBJ1-1; D is unclear. The CDR3 length is 15 residues. Trimming took 5 bases from V and 1 from J, leaving 14 bases between them. The germline V gene has CDR1 LNHDA and CDR2 SQIVND (reference sequence). The CDR3 nucleotides read TGTGCCAGTAGTGCTTACGGACCTCCGAACACTGAAGCTTTCTTT. It codes for CASSAYGPPNTEAFF.

The gene calls are TRBV5-6 and TRBJ1-1, with 8 bases that match TRBD1. The V and J ends lost 3 bases and 9 bases, in that order; junction bases with no gene match: 10. The CDR3 covers 14 residues. Per the germline V gene, CDR1 is SGHDT and CDR2 is YYEEEE. The CDR3 DNA reads TGTGCCAGCAGCTCGGGACAGGTGGCGGTGAAAGCTTTCTTT. Translated, it gives CASSSGQVAVKAFF.

This clonotype was seen repeatedly, ten times or more. The chain links TRBV6-1 to TRBJ2-7; D unclear. V gave up 2 bases and J gave up 2 bases, with 7 bases separating them. CDR1 and CDR2 (germline): MNHNS, SASEGT. CDR3 length equals 13 residues. The CDR3: CASSEQDPYEQYF. CDR3 DNA sequence: TGTGCCAGCAGTGAACAGGACCCCTACGAGCAGTACTTC.

The CDR3 DNA follows: TGTGCCAGCAGCGTAGTGGCGGGGAAGAACACTGAAGCTTTCTTT. Translated, it gives CASSVVAGKNTEAFF. The rearrangement joins TRBV9 to TRBJ1-1; D call uncertain. CDR3 length: 15 residues. V was shortened by 0 bases and J by 1 base, with 10 bases between the two germline ends. CDR1 is SGDLS, CDR2 YYNGEE, per germline.

In this sample, this clonotype is medium-sized. The genes are TRBV18 and TRBJ1-1; a possible D gene is TRBD1 (5 bases). Trimming removed 5 bases at V and 7 bases at J, with 17 bases between. Germline CDR1 reads KGHSH; CDR2 reads LQKENI. This CDR3 contains 14 residues. The DNA of the CDR3 is TGTGCCAGCTCAACAACCGGGACGGGGGTTGAAGCTTTCTTT. This sequence encodes CASSTTGTGVEAFF.

The chain couples TRBV6-5 to TRBJ2-2; 7 bases match TRBD1. The germline gives CDR1 MNHEY, CDR2 SVGAGI. The J segment lost 5 bases and the V segment lost 2 bases, leaving 5 bases of the junction unmatched. The CDR3 runs 15 residues. The CDR3 reads CASSYEGGGTGELFF. The CDR3 nucleotides are TGTGCCAGCAGTTACGAAGGGGGCGGTACCGGGGAGCTGTTTTTT.

By its share, this clonotype is medium-sized. The chain uses TRBV27 and TRBJ1-1; D is possibly TRBD1 (6 bases). With 3 bases removed from V and 5 bases from J, the gap between germline ends came to 16 bases. Germline values: CDR1 MNHEY, CDR2 SMNVEV (reference sequence). The CDR3 sequence is 15 residues long. CDR3 region: CASSFQAGGWTEAFF. The CDR3 DNA reads as TGTGCCAGCAGTTTCCAGGCGGGGGGCTGGACTGAAGCTTTCTTT.

This chain links TRBV18 with TRBJ1-4, with D maybe TRBD1 (5 bases). The CDR3 is 15 residues long. Germline CDR1 KGHSH, CDR2 LQKENI. The V and J ends lost 3 bases and 8 bases respectively, with 16 bases between them. CDR3 in DNA: TGTGCCAGCTCACCCTCCGGGCCTGAGGGGGAAAAACTGTTTTTT. Translating gives CASSPSGPEGEKLFF.

By sample share, this clonotype is medium-sized (0.01 to 0.1%). This chain uses TRBV10-3 with TRBJ2-7; D may be TRBD1 or TRBD2 (5 bases each). V was trimmed by 8 bases and J by 6 bases, leaving 29 bases between them. This CDR3 contains 17 residues. The germline V gene encodes CDR1 ENHRY and CDR2 SYGVKD. The DNA of the CDR3 is TGTGCCATCGGAGGCCCGATTCGGCAGGGAACTACGGGCGAGCAGTACTTC. Amino acids: CAIGGPIRQGTTGEQYF.

This clonotype was counted at least ten times. This chain joins TRBV29-1 and TRBJ2-7; D perhaps matches TRBD2 (6 bases). This CDR3 region has 13 residues. Germline lookup yields CDR1 SQVTM and CDR2 ANQGSEA. Trimming shortened V by 8 bases and J by 7 bases, and 21 bases separated the two germline ends. CDR3 coding DNA: TGCAGCACGGCCGGGACTCCTACCGAAGAGCAGTACTTC. Protein: CSTAGTPTEEQYF.

This clonotype was observed a few times. The chain uses TRBV19 and TRBJ2-7, with D maybe TRBD1 (5 bases). The V gene lost 3 bases and the J gene lost 1 base, with 13 bases spanning the gap. CDR3 length: 15 residues. Per germline, CDR1 LNHDA and CDR2 SQIVND (reference sequence). CDR3 sequence: CASSMIGARSYEQYF. CDR3 bases: TGTGCCAGTAGTATGATAGGGGCTAGGTCCTACGAGCAGTACTTC.

This clonotype is deemed medium-sized. The J gene is TRBJ1-1, the V gene TRBV19, with 9 bases identical to TRBD1. V shed 5 bases, J shed 9 bases, and the junction held 7 bases outside the gene matches. Germline V CDR1 and CDR2: LNHDA, SQIVND (reference sequence). This CDR3 contains 13 residues. CDR3: CASSEQGAEKAFF. The CDR3 DNA reads as TGTGCCAGTAGTGAACAGGGGGCCGAAAAAGCTTTCTTT.

This clonotype was seen a handful of times. The gene calls are TRBV28 and TRBJ1-4, with 9 nucleotides matching TRBD1. The germline V gene has CDR1 MDHEN and CDR2 SYDVKM. J lost 7 bases, V lost 6 bases, and 12 bases had no gene match. The CDR3 sequence is 16 residues long. The DNA of the CDR3 is TGTGCCAGCAGAGGCGATTATACAGGGGGCGTTGAAAAACTGTTTTTT. It is translated as CASRGDYTGGVEKLFF. The variable domain in full, completed from reference TRBV28 and TRBJ1-4, reads DVKVTQSSRYLVKRTGEKVFLECVQDMDHENMFWYRQDPGLGLRLIYFSYDVKMKEKGDIPEGYSVSREKKERFSLILESASTNQTSMYLCASRGDYTGGVEKLFFGSGTQLSVL.

This clonotype is classed as medium-sized (0.01 to 0.1%). The chain couples TRBV28 to TRBJ2-5; the match to TRBD2 covers 11 bases. CDR1 and CDR2 (germline): MDHEN, SYDVKM. V shed 2 bases, J shed 2 bases, and the junction held 1 base outside the gene matches. The CDR3 extends over 15 amino acids. CDR3 sequence reads: CASSLIAGGQETQYF. The CDR3, as DNA: TGTGCCAGCAGTTTAATAGCGGGAGGGCAAGAGACCCAGTACTTC.